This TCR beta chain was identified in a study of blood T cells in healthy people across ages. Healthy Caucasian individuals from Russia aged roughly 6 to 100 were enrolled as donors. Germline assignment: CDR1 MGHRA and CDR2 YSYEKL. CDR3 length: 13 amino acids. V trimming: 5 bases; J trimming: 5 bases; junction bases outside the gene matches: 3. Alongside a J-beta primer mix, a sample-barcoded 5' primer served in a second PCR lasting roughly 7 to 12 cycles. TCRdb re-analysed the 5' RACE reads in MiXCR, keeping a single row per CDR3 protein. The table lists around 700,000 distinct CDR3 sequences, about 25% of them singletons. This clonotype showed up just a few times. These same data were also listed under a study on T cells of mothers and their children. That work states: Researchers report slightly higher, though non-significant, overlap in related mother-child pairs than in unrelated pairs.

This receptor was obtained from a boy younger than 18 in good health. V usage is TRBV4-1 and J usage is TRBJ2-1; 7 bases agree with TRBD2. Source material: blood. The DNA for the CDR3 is TGCGCCAGCAGCGCGGGACTAAACAATGAGCAGTTCTTC. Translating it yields CASSAGLNNEQFF.